One sample yielded the 12 T cell receptor beta chains listed below, sequenced in a study of cytomegalovirus exposure and HLA in healthy donors. Vbeta (60) and Jbeta (13) primers were used in the PCR. Clones were sequenced by immunoSEQ multiplex PCR, and TCRdb holds only the in-frame ones, with some missing. The table has about 120,000 clones, 60% to 85% seen once; the top ten hold less than 3.5%. Sequencing was carried out using PBMCs. All receptors come from a female donor in good health and CMV-seronegative.

This clone was seen only a few times. The V and J genes are TRBV7-2 and TRBJ2-3, with D hard to call. V lost 2 bases and J lost 3, with 6 bases in between. Germline V lookup: CDR1 SGHTA, CDR2 FQGNSA. The length of the CDR3 is 13 residues. DNA of the CDR3: TGTGCCAGCAGCTTAATCCCAACAGATACGCAGTATTTT. As protein: CASSLIPTDTQYF.

The J gene is TRBJ1-2, the V gene TRBV5-6; D gene unclear. The CDR3 extends over 13 amino acids. The ends were cut back, 4 bases at V and 0 bases at J, with 7 bases in the middle. Germline V gives CDR1 SGHDT, CDR2 YYEEEE. CDR3 coding DNA: TGTGCCAGCAGCCCCGTTCCTAACTATGGCTACACCTTC. The encoded protein is CASSPVPNYGYTF.

The chain has TRBV2 and TRBJ2-6; 7 positions agree with TRBD2. Trimming cost V 7 bases and J 0 bases; bases outside gene matches: 3. Germline V gene lookup returns CDR1 SNHLY and CDR2 FYNNEI. CDR3 size: 15 residues. In nucleotides, the CDR3 is TGTGCCAGCACCAAGCGGGGCTCTGGGGCCAACGTCCTGACTTTC. Residues: CASTKRGSGANVLTF.

V is TRBV21-1 and J is TRBJ2-5; the D segment call TRBD1 is taken from the table without a DNA check. TRBV21-1 is labeled a pseudogene. The CDR3 is made up of 14 amino acids. The chain's CDR3 is CASSSQGGPETQYF. The CDR3 DNA follows: TGTGCCAGCAGCTCACAGGGGGGTCCAGAGACCCAGTACTTC.

The chain carries TRBV4-1 and TRBJ2-1, with TRBD2 matching over 7 bases. Germline V gene lookup returns CDR1 MGHRA and CDR2 YSYEKL. V shed 8 bases and J 6 bases; nucleotides not matched to a gene: 16. The CDR3 contains 16 residues. CDR3 amino acids: CASGPRGEYVSNEQFF. The CDR3 DNA reads TGCGCCAGCGGCCCCCGGGGGGAGTACGTTAGCAATGAGCAGTTCTTC.

The chain has TRBV5-5 and TRBJ2-5, with TRBD2 as a possible D gene (7 bases). Trimming took off 0 bases at V and 5 bases at J, with 17 bases between the two ends. Germline V gene data show CDR1 as SGHKS and CDR2 as YYEKEE (reference sequence). This CDR3 has 16 residues. The CDR3 sequence is CASSLELGGGGETQYF. The CDR3 coding sequence is TGTGCCAGCAGCTTGGAGTTGGGGGGGGGCGGTGAGACCCAGTACTTC.

The chain carries TRBV5-4 and TRBJ2-7; 7 bases line up with TRBD2. This CDR3 is built from 15 residues. The germline V gene has CDR1 SGHNT and CDR2 YYREEE (reference sequence). Losses at the gene ends were 0 bases for V and 0 bases for J; bases not matched to a gene: 3. The CDR3 is CASSLERDASYEQYF. CDR3 nucleotides: TGTGCCAGCAGCTTGGAGCGGGACGCCTCCTACGAGCAGTACTTC.

In regard to this clone: Other DNA sequences within the sample encode an identical CDR3. The chain is built from TRBV4-1 and TRBJ1-2, with a weak D call TRBD1 (5 bases). CDR1 MGHRA and CDR2 YSYEKL come from the germline V gene. The CDR3 covers 15 residues. V lost 0 bases to trimming and J lost 8 bases, with 16 bases between them. The DNA of the CDR3 is TGCGCCAGCAGCCAAGATCCCGGGGGAGCCCGCGGCTACACCTTC. Translation gives CASSQDPGGARGYTF.

V is TRBV4-2 and J is TRBJ2-1, with D possibly matching TRBD2 (5 bases). CDR1 and CDR2 from the germline V gene are LGHNA and YNFKEQ. Trimming stripped 2 bases from V and 8 bases from J, with 10 bases between. The CDR3 is 13 amino acids. CDR3 amino acids: CASSQPGEHEQFF. The CDR3 DNA reads TGTGCCAGCAGCCAACCCGGGGAGCATGAGCAGTTCTTC.

The CDR3 reads CASSPGTGSEQYF. DNA for the CDR3: TGTGCCAGCAGCCCAGGGACAGGGTCCGAGCAGTACTTC. The chain couples TRBV11-2 to TRBJ2-7; 9 nucleotides align to TRBD1. The germline V gene encodes CDR1 SGHAT and CDR2 FQNNGV. J was trimmed by 6 bases and V by 5 bases; bases with no gene match: 5. CDR3 length: 13 amino acids.

This chain links TRBV7-8 with TRBJ1-5; no reliable D call. V shed 4 bases and J shed 6 bases, with 7 bases lying between them. Germline CDR1 reads SGHVS; CDR2 reads FQNEAQ. This CDR3 has 12 residues. The chain's CDR3 is CASSSYSQPQHF. The CDR3 nucleotides read TGTGCCAGCAGCTCTTACTCTCAGCCCCAGCATTTT.

V is TRBV5-6 and J is TRBJ2-1, with TRBD1 matching over 7 bases. Germline lookup yields CDR1 SGHDT and CDR2 YYEEEE. CDR3 length: 12 amino acids. J gave up 4 bases and V 7 bases, and 2 bases lay outside the gene matches. CDR3 nucleotide sequence: TGTGCCAGCTTCAGGGGGTACAATGAGCAGTTCTTC. Translated: CASFRGYNEQFF.